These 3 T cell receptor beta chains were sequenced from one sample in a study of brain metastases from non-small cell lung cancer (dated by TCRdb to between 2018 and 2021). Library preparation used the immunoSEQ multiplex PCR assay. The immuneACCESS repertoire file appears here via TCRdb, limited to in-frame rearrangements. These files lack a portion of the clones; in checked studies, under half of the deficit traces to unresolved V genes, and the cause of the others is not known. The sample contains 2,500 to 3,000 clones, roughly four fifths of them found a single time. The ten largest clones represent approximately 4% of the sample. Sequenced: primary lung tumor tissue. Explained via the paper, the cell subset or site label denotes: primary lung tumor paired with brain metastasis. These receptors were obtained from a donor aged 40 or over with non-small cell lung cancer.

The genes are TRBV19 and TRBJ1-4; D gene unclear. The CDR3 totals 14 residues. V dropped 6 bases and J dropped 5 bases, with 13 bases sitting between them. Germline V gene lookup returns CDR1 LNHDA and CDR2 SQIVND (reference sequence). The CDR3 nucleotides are TGTGCCAGTAGACTACAAGCCGGCAATGAAAAACTGTTTTTT. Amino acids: CASRLQAGNEKLFF.

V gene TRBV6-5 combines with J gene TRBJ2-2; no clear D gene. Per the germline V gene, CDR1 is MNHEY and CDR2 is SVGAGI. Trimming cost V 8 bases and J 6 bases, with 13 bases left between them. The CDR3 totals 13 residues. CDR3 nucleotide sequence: TGTGCCAGCTCTAATCGCGGTCCCGGGGAGCTGTTTTTT. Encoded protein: CASSNRGPGELFF.

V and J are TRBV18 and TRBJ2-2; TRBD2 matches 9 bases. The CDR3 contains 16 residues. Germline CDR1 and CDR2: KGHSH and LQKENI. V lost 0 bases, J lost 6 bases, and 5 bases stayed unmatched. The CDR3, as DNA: TGTGCCAGCTCACCACCGGAGCGGGGGGTTTCCGGGGAGCTGTTTTTT. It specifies CASSPPERGVSGELFF.